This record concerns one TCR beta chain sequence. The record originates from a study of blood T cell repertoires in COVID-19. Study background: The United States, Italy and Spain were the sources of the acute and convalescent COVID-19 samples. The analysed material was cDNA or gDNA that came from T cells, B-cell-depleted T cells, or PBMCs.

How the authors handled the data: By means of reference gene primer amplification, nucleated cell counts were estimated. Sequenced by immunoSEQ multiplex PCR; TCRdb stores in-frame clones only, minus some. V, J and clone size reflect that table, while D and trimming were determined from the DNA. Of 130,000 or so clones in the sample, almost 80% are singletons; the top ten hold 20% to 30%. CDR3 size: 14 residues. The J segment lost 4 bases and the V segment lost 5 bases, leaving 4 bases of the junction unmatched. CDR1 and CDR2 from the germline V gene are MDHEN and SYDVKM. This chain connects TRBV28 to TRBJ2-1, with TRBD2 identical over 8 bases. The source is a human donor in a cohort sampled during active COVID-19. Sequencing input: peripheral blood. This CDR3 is CASSPGGAYNEQFF. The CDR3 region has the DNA TGTGCCAGCAGTCCCGGGGGGGCTTACAATGAGCAGTTCTTC.